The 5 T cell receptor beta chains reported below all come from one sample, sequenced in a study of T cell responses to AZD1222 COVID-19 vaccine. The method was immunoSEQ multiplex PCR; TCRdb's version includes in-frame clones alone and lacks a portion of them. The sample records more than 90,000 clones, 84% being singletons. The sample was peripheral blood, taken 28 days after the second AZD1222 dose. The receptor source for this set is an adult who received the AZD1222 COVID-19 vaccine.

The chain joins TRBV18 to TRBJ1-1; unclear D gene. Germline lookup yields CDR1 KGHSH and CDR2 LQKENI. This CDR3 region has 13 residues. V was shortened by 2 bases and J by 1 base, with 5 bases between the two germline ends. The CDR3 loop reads CASSPGGNTEAFF. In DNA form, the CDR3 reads TGTGCCAGCTCACCAGGAGGGAACACTGAAGCTTTCTTT.

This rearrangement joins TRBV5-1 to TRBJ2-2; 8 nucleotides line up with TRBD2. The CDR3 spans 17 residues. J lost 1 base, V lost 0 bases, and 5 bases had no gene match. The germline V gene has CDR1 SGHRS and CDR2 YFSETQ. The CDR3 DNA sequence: TGCGCCAGCAGCTTGGGCAGCGGGGGCGTGAACACCGGGGAGCTGTTTTTT. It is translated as CASSLGSGGVNTGELFF.

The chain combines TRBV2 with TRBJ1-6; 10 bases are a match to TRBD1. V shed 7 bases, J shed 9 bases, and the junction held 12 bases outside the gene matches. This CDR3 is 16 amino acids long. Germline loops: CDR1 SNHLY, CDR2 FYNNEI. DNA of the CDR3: TGTGCCAGCAACTTAAGGGACAGGGGTGGAGGTTCACCCCTCCACTTT. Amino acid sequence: CASNLRDRGGGSPLHF.

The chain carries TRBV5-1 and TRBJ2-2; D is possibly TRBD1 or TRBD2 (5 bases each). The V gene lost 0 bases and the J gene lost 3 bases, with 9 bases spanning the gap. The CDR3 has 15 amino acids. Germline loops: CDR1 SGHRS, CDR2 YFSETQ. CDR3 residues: CASSLVLGDTGELFF. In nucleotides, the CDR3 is TGCGCCAGCAGCTTGGTATTGGGGGACACCGGGGAGCTGTTTTTT.

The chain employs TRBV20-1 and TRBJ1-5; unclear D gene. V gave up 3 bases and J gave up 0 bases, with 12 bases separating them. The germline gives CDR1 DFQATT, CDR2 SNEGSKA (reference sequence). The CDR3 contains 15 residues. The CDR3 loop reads CSASLGHPSNQPQHF. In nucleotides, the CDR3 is TGCAGTGCTAGTTTAGGCCACCCTAGCAATCAGCCCCAGCATTTT.